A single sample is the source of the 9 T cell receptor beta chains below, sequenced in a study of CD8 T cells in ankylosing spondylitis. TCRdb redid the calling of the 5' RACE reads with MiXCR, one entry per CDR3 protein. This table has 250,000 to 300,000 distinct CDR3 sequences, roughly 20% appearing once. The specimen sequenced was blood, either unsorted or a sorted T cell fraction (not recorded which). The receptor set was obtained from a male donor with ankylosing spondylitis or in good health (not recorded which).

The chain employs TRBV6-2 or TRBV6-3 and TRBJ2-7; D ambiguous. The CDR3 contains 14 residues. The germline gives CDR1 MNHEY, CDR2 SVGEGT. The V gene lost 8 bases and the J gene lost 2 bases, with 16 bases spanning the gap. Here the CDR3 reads CASRDSGFTYEQYV. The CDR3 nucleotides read TGTGCCAGCCGTGACTCGGGCTTCACCTACGAGCAGTACGTC.

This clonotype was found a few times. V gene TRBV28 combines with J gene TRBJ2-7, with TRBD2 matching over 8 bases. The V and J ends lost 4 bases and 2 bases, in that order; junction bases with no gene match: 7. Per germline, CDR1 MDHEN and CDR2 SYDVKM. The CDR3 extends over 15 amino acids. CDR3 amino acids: CASSSPGGGTYEQYV. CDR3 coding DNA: TGTGCCAGCAGTTCCCCCGGGGGGGGAACCTACGAGCAGTACGTC.

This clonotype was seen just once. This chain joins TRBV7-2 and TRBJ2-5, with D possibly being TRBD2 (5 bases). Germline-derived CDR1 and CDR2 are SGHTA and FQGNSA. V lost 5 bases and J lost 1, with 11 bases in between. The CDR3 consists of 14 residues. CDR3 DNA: TGTGCCAGCAGCCCAGACTATTCCCAAGAGACCCAGTACTTC. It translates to CASSPDYSQETQYF.

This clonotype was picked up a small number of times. DNA of the CDR3: TGTGCCAGCAGCTTACGGACGGCCTACGAGCAGTACGTC. Its translation is CASSLRTAYEQYV. This rearrangement joins TRBV7-8 to TRBJ2-7; D uncertain. Germline CDR1 is SGHVS and CDR2 is FQNEAQ. The germline V and J ends were trimmed by 2 bases and 2 bases, with 7 bases remaining between them. The CDR3 loop spans 13 amino acids.

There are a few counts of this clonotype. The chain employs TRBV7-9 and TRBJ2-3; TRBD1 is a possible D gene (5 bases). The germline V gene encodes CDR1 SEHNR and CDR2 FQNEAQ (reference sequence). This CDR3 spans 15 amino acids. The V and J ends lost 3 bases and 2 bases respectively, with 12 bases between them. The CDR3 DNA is TGTGCCAGCAGCTTGGGCGACAGTACCACAGATACGCAGTATTTT. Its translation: CASSLGDSTTDTQYF.

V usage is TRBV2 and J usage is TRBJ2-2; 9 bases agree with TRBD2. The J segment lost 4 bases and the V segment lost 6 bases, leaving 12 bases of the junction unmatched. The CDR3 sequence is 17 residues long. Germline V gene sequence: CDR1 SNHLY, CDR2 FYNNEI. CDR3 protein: CASRTAGLAFPTGELFF. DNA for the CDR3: TGTGCCAGCAGAACAGCGGGACTAGCCTTCCCCACCGGGGAGCTGTTTTTT.

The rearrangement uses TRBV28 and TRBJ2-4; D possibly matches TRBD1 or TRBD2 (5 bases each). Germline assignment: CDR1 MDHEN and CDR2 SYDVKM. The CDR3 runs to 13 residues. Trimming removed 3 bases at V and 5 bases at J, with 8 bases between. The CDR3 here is CASSFPGQNIQYF. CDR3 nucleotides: TGTGCCAGCAGTTTCCCGGGACAAAACATTCAGTACTTC.

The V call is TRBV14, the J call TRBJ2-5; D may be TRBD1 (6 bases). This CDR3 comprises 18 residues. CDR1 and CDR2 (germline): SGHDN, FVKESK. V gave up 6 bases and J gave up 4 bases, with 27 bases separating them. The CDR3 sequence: CASSHSQGFLGVGETQYF. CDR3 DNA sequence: TGTGCCAGCAGTCATTCCCAGGGGTTTCTAGGTGTAGGAGAGACCCAGTACTTC.

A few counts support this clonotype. CDR3 coding DNA: TGCGCCAGCAGCCTCCTAGCGGGGGGACTCAAGGGTGGAAGCCAGTACTTC. Residues: CASSLLAGGLKGGSQYF. The chain couples TRBV5-1 to TRBJ2-5; 11 nucleotides agree with TRBD2. Germline V gene lookup returns CDR1 SGHRS and CDR2 YFSETQ. Trimming removed 4 bases from V and 10 bases from J; junction bases left unmatched: 18. The CDR3 runs to 17 residues.